Listed here are 9 T cell receptor beta chains from one sample, sequenced in a study of blood T cell repertoires in COVID-19. The assay was immunoSEQ multiplex PCR, and TCRdb's table has in-frame clones only and misses some. The sample holds some 290,000 clones, about 88% seen once. The sample taken for sequencing was peripheral blood. The receptors derive from a woman aged 30 to 39 with COVID-19, enrolled during active disease.

CDR3 loop: CASSRDFDTDTQYF. The CDR3 DNA is TGCGCCAGCAGCAGGGACTTTGACACAGATACGCAGTATTTT. The chain is built from TRBV5-1 and TRBJ2-3; the D gene is possibly TRBD2 (6 bases). Germline CDR1 and CDR2: SGHRS and YFSETQ. V lost 4 bases and J 2 bases, leaving 11 bases between the germline ends. The CDR3 has 14 residues.

This chain links TRBV3-1 (or the pseudogene TRBV3-2) with TRBJ1-4, with TRBD1 matching 10 bases. This CDR3 has 14 amino acids. Germline values: CDR1 LGHDT, CDR2 YNNKEL (reference sequence). V lost 4 bases and J lost 7; bases outside the gene matches: 3. For the CDR3, the DNA is TGTGCCAGCAGCCCGACAGGGGGCGGTGAAAAACTGTTTTTT. It yields the protein CASSPTGGGEKLFF.

The rearrangement uses TRBV14 and TRBJ2-7; the match to TRBD1 covers 8 bases. The CDR3 extends over 14 amino acids. Germline CDR1 reads SGHDN; CDR2 reads FVKESK. V trimming: 2 bases; J trimming: 3 bases; junction bases outside the gene matches: 3. DNA of the CDR3: TGTGCCAGCAGCCAATGGACAGGGCGCTACGAGCAGTACTTC. This translates into CASSQWTGRYEQYF. The full variable domain, with the rest looked up from reference TRBV14 and TRBJ2-7, is EAGVTQFPSHSVIEKGQTVTLRCDPISGHDNLYWYRRVMGKEIKFLLHFVKESKQDESGMPNNRFLAERTGGTYSTLKVQPAELEDSGVYFCASSQWTGRYEQYFGPGTRLTVT.

V gene TRBV12-3 or TRBV12-4 combines with J gene TRBJ1-6, with a possible D match to TRBD1 (5 bases). The CDR3 covers 13 residues. V was shortened by 8 bases and J by 10 bases, with 15 bases between the two germline ends. The DNA of the CDR3 is TGTGCCAGCCTGGGGGAGGGAGGCTCACCCCTCCACTTT. It is translated as CASLGEGGSPLHF.

The rearrangement links TRBV6-5 to TRBJ1-2; D unclear. The CDR3 consists of 14 residues. Germline CDR1 and CDR2: MNHEY and SVGAGI. The V and J ends lost 11 bases and 3 bases respectively, with 19 bases between them. CDR3 in amino acids: CAAFRASRDYGYTF. The CDR3 region has the DNA TGTGCCGCCTTTCGCGCGTCCCGGGACTATGGCTACACCTTC.

CDR3 in amino acids: CASSLGRGLAGEPEQYF. The DNA of the CDR3 is TGTGCCAGCAGCCTTGGCCGGGGTCTAGCGGGAGAGCCCGAGCAGTACTTC. The chain recombines TRBV5-4 with TRBJ2-7; TRBD2 aligns across 10 bases. Germline loops: CDR1 SGHNT, CDR2 YYREEE (reference sequence). After removal of 4 bases from V and 6 bases from J, the junction contained 16 bases not matched to a gene. The CDR3 length is 17 residues. Full variable domain (rest looked up from reference TRBV5-4 and TRBJ2-7): ETGVTQSPTHLIKTRGQQVTLRCSSQSGHNTVSWYQQALGQGPQFIFQYYREEENGRGNFPPRFSGLQFPNYSSELNVNALELDDSALYLCASSLGRGLAGEPEQYFGPGTRLTVT.

This sequence joins TRBV7-8 and TRBJ2-1, with 8 bases identical to TRBD1. The length of the CDR3 is 15 residues. J was trimmed by 4 bases and V by 3 bases; bases with no gene match: 5. From germline, CDR1 is SGHVS and CDR2 FQNEAQ. CDR3 DNA sequence: TGTGCCAGCAGCTTGCTCGGGACAGGTTACAATGAGCAGTTCTTC. Translated: CASSLLGTGYNEQFF. Full variable domain (remainder filled in from reference TRBV7-8 and TRBJ2-1): GAGVSQSPRYKVAKRGQDVALRCDPISGHVSLFWYQQALGQGPEFLTYFQNEAQLDKSGLPSDRFFAERPEGSVSTLKIQRTQQEDSAVYLCASSLLGTGYNEQFFGPGTRLTVL.

This chain connects TRBV18 to TRBJ2-7; 10 bases map to TRBD1. This CDR3 has 14 amino acids. The V and J ends lost 6 bases and 3 bases, in that order; junction bases with no gene match: 5. Germline V gene sequence: CDR1 KGHSH, CDR2 LQKENI. The CDR3 DNA reads as TGTGCCAGCTCCCAAGGACAGGGGGGCTACGAGCAGTACTTC. Its protein product is CASSQGQGGYEQYF.

This clone was picked up one time. The genes are TRBV30 and TRBJ1-3; possible D gene TRBD1, 5 bases. This CDR3 is built from 15 residues. CDR1 is GTSNPN, CDR2 SVGIG, per germline (reference sequence). V was clipped by 0 bases and J by 0 bases, with 9 bases between them. The DNA for the CDR3 is TGTGCCTGGAGTGTAAGGGGCAACTCTGGAAACACCATATATTTT. Encoded protein: CAWSVRGNSGNTIYF.